This T cell receptor beta chain was profiled in a study of blood T cells in healthy people across ages. Together with a sample-barcoded 5' primer, a J-beta primer mix was included in a second PCR lasting 7 to 11 cycles. TCRdb re-derived calls from the 5' RACE reads in MiXCR, one entry per CDR3 protein. Of over 550,000 distinct CDR3 sequences in the sample, approximately 30% were seen once. Per germline, CDR1 SGHVS and CDR2 FQNEAQ. The CDR3 consists of 16 residues. This rearrangement joins TRBV7-8 to TRBJ2-4, with 13 bases fitting TRBD2. The tail of the sequence fits TRBJ2-7 better, so the J call may be wrong. The sample taken for sequencing was blood. The TCR comes from a woman older than 75 in good health. CDR3: CASSKRTSGGLYEQYF. The CDR3 coding sequence is TGTGCCAGCAGCAAAAGGACTAGCGGGGGCCTATACGAGCAGTACTTC.